The 2 T cell receptor beta chains given below trace back to one sample, sequenced in a study of Ad26.COV2.S vaccination and SARS-CoV-2 variants. Produced via immunoSEQ multiplex PCR; TCRdb's table is partial and in-frame only. The table records 400,000 to 450,000 clones, around 90% of them present only once. Described treatment: about 20 received Ad26.COV2.S at low or high dose, single or two shots; several received placebo; per-sample allocation not given. Repertoires come from day 63 after the first vaccine or placebo injection. Sequencing was performed on peripheral blood, taken in a trial of Ad26.COV2.S vaccine versus placebo. Receptors originate from a person aged 18 to 59 who received the Ad26.COV2.S COVID-19 vaccine or a placebo.

The rearrangement links TRBV5-1 to TRBJ1-1; D unresolved. V gave up 3 bases and J gave up 3 bases, with 12 bases separating them. Germline CDR1 reads SGHRS; CDR2 reads YFSETQ. This CDR3 has 14 amino acids. CDR3 in amino acids: CASSYAWVDTEAFF. The DNA of the CDR3 is TGCGCCAGCAGCTACGCCTGGGTAGACACTGAAGCTTTCTTT.

This rearrangement joins TRBV11-2 to TRBJ2-7, with a possible D match to TRBD2 (5 bases). CDR1 SGHAT and CDR2 FQNNGV come from the germline V gene. Trimming took 2 bases from V and 7 from J, leaving 12 bases between them. CDR3 length equals 13 residues. The CDR3 DNA reads as TGTGCCAGCAGCTTATACCCCGGGATGGAGCAGTACTTC. Translated, it gives CASSLYPGMEQYF.